The 20 T cell receptor beta chains in this list originate from one sample, sequenced in a study of shared clonotypes between healthy human individuals. Using immunoSEQ multiplex PCR, the repertoire was profiled, and TCRdb retains in-frame clones only, with some absent. The table has 2 million to 2.5 million clones, 85% to 95% seen once. Sequenced sample: naive CD4+ T cells from PBMCs. Described subset: CD45RA+ positively selected. These receptors were obtained from a man younger than 35 in good health. Some clones in this sample may be carry-over from other donors' samples.

V and J are TRBV29-1 and TRBJ2-6; D not certain. The ends were cut back, 4 bases at V and 0 bases at J, with 13 bases in the middle. This CDR3 comprises 16 residues. In germline, CDR1 is SQVTM, CDR2 ANQGSEA. CDR3 sequence (DNA): TGCAGCGTTGGCCGCTCAGGTGACTCTGGGGCCAACGTCCTGACTTTC. Protein sequence: CSVGRSGDSGANVLTF.

This clone appeared a single time. This chain's CDR3 is CASRDTGGHQPQHF. The DNA of the CDR3 is TGTGCCAGCAGGGACACGGGCGGTCATCAGCCCCAGCATTTT. The chain employs TRBV6-1 and TRBJ1-5; TRBD1 is a possible D gene (5 bases). The V end was cut by 6 bases, the J end by 5 bases, with 14 bases between. The CDR3 is made up of 14 amino acids. Germline V gives CDR1 MNHNS, CDR2 SASEGT.

The chain uses TRBV6-4 and TRBJ1-5; D is uncertain. Germline V gives CDR1 MRHNA, CDR2 SNTAGT. Deletions cut 8 bases from V and 3 bases from J, with 11 bases between. The CDR3 extends over 13 amino acids. CDR3: CASHLGNNQPQHF. The CDR3 DNA reads TGTGCCAGCCACTTGGGGAACAATCAGCCCCAGCATTTT.

This clone was recorded once. The gene calls are TRBV5-1 and TRBJ2-1, with 12 positions matching TRBD2. Germline CDR1 is SGHRS and CDR2 is YFSETQ. The CDR3 spans 17 residues. With 2 bases clipped from V and 4 bases from J, the junction kept 7 bases outside the gene matches. In DNA, the CDR3 is TGCGCCAGCAGCTTTGGTCTAGCGGGAGGGGTTTACAATGAGCAGTTCTTC. This gives the protein CASSFGLAGGVYNEQFF.

This chain uses TRBV28 with TRBJ2-1; 13 nucleotides match TRBD2. This CDR3 is built from 18 residues. Germline V gene lookup returns CDR1 MDHEN and CDR2 SYDVKM. After removal of 1 base from V and 0 bases from J, the junction contained 3 bases not matched to a gene. CDR3 sequence reads: CASSLLGTSGNSYNEQFF. The CDR3 DNA is TGTGCCAGCAGTTTATTGGGGACTAGCGGGAACTCCTACAATGAGCAGTTCTTC. Combining the CDR3 with reference TRBV28 and TRBJ2-1 gives the whole variable domain DVKVTQSSRYLVKRTGEKVFLECVQDMDHENMFWYRQDPGLGLRLIYFSYDVKMKEKGDIPEGYSVSREKKERFSLILESASTNQTSMYLCASSLLGTSGNSYNEQFFGPGTRLTVL.

This chain links TRBV7-9 with TRBJ2-5, with 11 bases lining up with TRBD2. In germline, CDR1 is SEHNR, CDR2 FQNEAQ (reference sequence). The CDR3 is 16 amino acids. The trim removed 5 bases at V and 5 bases at J, leaving 10 bases unmatched. Here the CDR3 reads CASSRGSGRAEETQYF. Written as DNA, the CDR3 is TGTGCCAGCAGCCGTGGTAGCGGGAGGGCCGAGGAGACCCAGTACTTC.

The chain combines TRBV28 with TRBJ1-3; no firm D call. Germline assignment: CDR1 MDHEN and CDR2 SYDVKM. V was pared by 5 bases and J by 0 bases, with 14 bases between. The CDR3 loop spans 16 amino acids. Here the CDR3 reads CASSIHGLSSGNTIYF. CDR3 coding DNA: TGTGCCAGCAGTATCCACGGGCTGAGCTCTGGAAACACCATATATTTT.

The chain employs TRBV5-1 and TRBJ1-6, with unresolved D. CDR1 and CDR2 from the germline V gene are SGHRS and YFSETQ. V was shortened by 4 bases and J by 10 bases, with 12 bases between the two germline ends. The CDR3 extends over 13 amino acids. The CDR3 here is CASSRMTESPLHF. DNA for the CDR3: TGCGCCAGCAGCAGAATGACGGAATCACCCCTCCACTTT. The full variable domain, in which reference TRBV5-1 and TRBJ1-6 provide the parts outside the CDR3, is KAGVTQTPRYLIKTRGQQVTLSCSPISGHRSVSWYQQTPGQGLQFLFEYFSETQRNKGNFPGRFSGRQFSNSRSEMNVSTLELGDSALYLCASSRMTESPLHFGNGTRLTVT.

To note about this clone: Other DNA sequences in this sample translate to the same CDR3. This rearrangement joins TRBV7-6 to TRBJ2-7, with no clear D. The germline V gene has CDR1 SGHVS and CDR2 FNYEAQ. The CDR3 length is 12 residues. The ends were cut back, 1 base at V and 7 bases at J, with 8 bases in the middle. CDR3: CASSLVGREQYF. The CDR3 DNA sequence: TGTGCCAGCAGCTTAGTTGGTAGAGAGCAGTACTTC. The variable domain in full, completed from reference TRBV7-6 and TRBJ2-7, reads GAGVSQSPRYKVTKRGQDVALRCDPISGHVSLYWYRQALGQGPEFLTYFNYEAQQDKSGLPNDRFSAERPEGSISTLTIQRTEQRDSAMYRCASSLVGREQYFGPGTRLTVT.

Only one count was recorded for this clone. The gene calls are TRBV29-1 and TRBJ2-2; weak D call: TRBD1 (5 bases). V was pared by 6 bases and J by 2 bases, with 13 bases between. The V gene's germline CDR1 is SQVTM and CDR2 ANQGSEA. The CDR3 contains 14 residues. This CDR3 reads CSVQGALNTGELFF. DNA of the CDR3: TGCAGCGTCCAAGGGGCCCTAAACACCGGGGAGCTGTTTTTT.

The chain carries TRBV16 and TRBJ1-1; D gene unclear. The CDR3 is 15 residues long. Trimming took off 7 bases at V and 1 base at J, with 16 bases between the two ends. CDR1 is KGHSY and CDR2 is FQNENV in the germline V gene. In DNA, the CDR3 is TGTGCCAGCACCCACGATTTTTGGCAGAACACTGAAGCTTTCTTT. It is translated as CASTHDFWQNTEAFF. The variable domain in full, completed from reference TRBV16 and TRBJ1-1, reads GEEVAQTPKHLVRGEGQKAKLYCAPIKGHSYVFWYQQVLKNEFKFLISFQNENVFDETGMPKERFSAKCLPNSPCSLEIQATKLEDSAVYFCASTHDFWQNTEAFFGQGTRLTVV.

The V call is TRBV18, the J call TRBJ2-3; 9 positions agree with TRBD2. The CDR3 is 15 residues long. Germline trimming cut 2 bases from V and 4 bases from J; bases unmatched to any gene: 4. CDR1 is KGHSH, CDR2 LQKENI, per germline. The CDR3 sequence is CASSPIAGAPDTQYF. DNA for the CDR3: TGTGCCAGCTCACCAATAGCGGGAGCGCCAGATACGCAGTATTTT.

The sample holds one count of this clone. This chain links TRBV28 with TRBJ1-1; perhaps TRBD1 as D (5 bases). CDR1 is MDHEN, CDR2 SYDVKM, per germline. V lost 6 bases, J lost 11 bases, and 19 bases lay in between. The CDR3 sequence is 13 residues long. In DNA form, the CDR3 reads TGTGCCAGCAGCCCCCTGGGGCCCTACTTGGCTTTCTTT. Protein product: CASSPLGPYLAFF.

For this clone: Other DNA sequences in the same sample also yield this CDR3. The chain recombines TRBV5-1 with TRBJ1-5; D is undetermined. CDR1 is SGHRS and CDR2 is YFSETQ in the germline V gene. V was shortened by 0 bases and J by 2 bases, with 9 bases between the two germline ends. The CDR3 loop spans 15 amino acids. The CDR3 reads CASSLAPGGNQPQHF. CDR3 bases: TGCGCCAGCAGCTTGGCCCCCGGTGGCAATCAGCCCCAGCATTTT. Together with reference TRBV5-1 and TRBJ1-5, the CDR3 gives the full variable domain: KAGVTQTPRYLIKTRGQQVTLSCSPISGHRSVSWYQQTPGQGLQFLFEYFSETQRNKGNFPGRFSGRQFSNSRSEMNVSTLELGDSALYLCASSLAPGGNQPQHFGDGTRLSIL.

The chain employs TRBV11-2 and TRBJ2-1; D tentatively fits TRBD1 or TRBD2 (5 bases each). V lost 8 bases and J 5 bases, leaving 16 bases between the germline ends. The CDR3 extends over 14 amino acids. The V gene's germline CDR1 is SGHAT and CDR2 FQNNGV. The CDR3 here is CASGGGEKHNEQFF. The CDR3, as DNA: TGTGCCAGCGGGGGTGGGGAGAAGCACAATGAGCAGTTCTTC.

Only a few counts were recorded for this clone. Other nucleotide sequences in the sample specify the same CDR3. V gene TRBV7-9 combines with J gene TRBJ1-2; D remains ambiguous. This CDR3 is 12 amino acids long. From germline, CDR1 is SEHNR and CDR2 FQNEAQ (reference sequence). V was shortened by 5 bases and J by 4 bases, with 8 bases between the two germline ends. This chain's CDR3 is CASSPQSYGYTF. The CDR3 DNA is TGTGCCAGCAGCCCGCAGAGCTATGGCTACACCTTC.

This chain joins TRBV9 and TRBJ2-1, with 10 bases that match TRBD2. This CDR3 has 18 amino acids. Germline V gene lookup returns CDR1 SGDLS and CDR2 YYNGEE. V lost 2 bases and J lost 0; bases outside the gene matches: 8. The CDR3 nucleotides read TGTGCCAGCAGCGTCGGACTAGCGGTTACTAGCTCCTACAATGAGCAGTTCTTC. Translation gives CASSVGLAVTSSYNEQFF. Using reference TRBV9 and TRBJ2-1 for the parts outside the CDR3, the full variable domain is DSGVTQTPKHLITATGQRVTLRCSPRSGDLSVYWYQQSLDQGLQFLIQYYNGEERAKGNILERFSAQQFPDLHSELNLSSLELGDSALYFCASSVGLAVTSSYNEQFFGPGTRLTVL.

V and J are TRBV21-1 and TRBJ2-2; TRBD2, the table's D call, was not compared with the DNA. TRBV21-1 is annotated as a pseudogene. The CDR3 loop spans 16 amino acids. The CDR3, as DNA: TGTGCCAGCAGCCATAAGGAGGGGCGAGGCACCGGGGAGCTGTTTTTT. It yields the protein CASSHKEGRGTGELFF.

About this clone itself: Other DNA sequences of this sample code for an identical CDR3. This chain joins TRBV9 and TRBJ2-6, with D maybe TRBD1 (6 bases). CDR1 and CDR2 (germline): SGDLS, YYNGEE. V gave up 3 bases and J gave up 1 base, with 8 bases separating them. This CDR3 contains 15 residues. CDR3: CASSARGSGANVLTF. The DNA for the CDR3 is TGTGCCAGCAGCGCTAGGGGGTCTGGGGCCAACGTCCTGACTTTC.

The genes are TRBV28 and TRBJ2-7; 7 bases line up with TRBD2. CDR1 and CDR2 from the germline V gene are MDHEN and SYDVKM. The CDR3 extends over 13 amino acids. The V segment lost 5 bases and the J segment 3 bases; nucleotides outside the gene matches: 4. The CDR3 region has the DNA TGTGCCAGCAGTCAGACTAGCATCTACGAGCAGTACTTC. This encodes CASSQTSIYEQYF.